This T cell receptor (beta chain) was found in a study of technical replicates of blood from a handful of donors. Libraries were prepared by immunoSEQ multiplex PCR; TCRdb keeps only in-frame clonotypes and omits some of them. The sample consists of under 90,000 clones, approximately 94% of them appearing once. Germline lookup yields CDR1 MDHEN and CDR2 SYDVKM. V was clipped by 7 bases and J by 4 bases; unmatched bases: 14. The CDR3 spans 17 residues. V is TRBV28 and J is TRBJ2-2; 8 nucleotides align to TRBD2. The clonotype originates from a human donor in good health. The sequencing sample was made of T cells isolated from PBMCs. CDR3: CASTAWVAGGLTGELFF. The CDR3, as DNA: TGTGCCAGCACCGCGTGGGTGGCGGGAGGCCTCACCGGGGAGCTGTTTTTT. Using reference TRBV28 and TRBJ2-2 for the parts outside the CDR3, the full variable domain is DVKVTQSSRYLVKRTGEKVFLECVQDMDHENMFWYRQDPGLGLRLIYFSYDVKMKEKGDIPEGYSVSREKKERFSLILESASTNQTSMYLCASTAWVAGGLTGELFFGEGSRLTVL.